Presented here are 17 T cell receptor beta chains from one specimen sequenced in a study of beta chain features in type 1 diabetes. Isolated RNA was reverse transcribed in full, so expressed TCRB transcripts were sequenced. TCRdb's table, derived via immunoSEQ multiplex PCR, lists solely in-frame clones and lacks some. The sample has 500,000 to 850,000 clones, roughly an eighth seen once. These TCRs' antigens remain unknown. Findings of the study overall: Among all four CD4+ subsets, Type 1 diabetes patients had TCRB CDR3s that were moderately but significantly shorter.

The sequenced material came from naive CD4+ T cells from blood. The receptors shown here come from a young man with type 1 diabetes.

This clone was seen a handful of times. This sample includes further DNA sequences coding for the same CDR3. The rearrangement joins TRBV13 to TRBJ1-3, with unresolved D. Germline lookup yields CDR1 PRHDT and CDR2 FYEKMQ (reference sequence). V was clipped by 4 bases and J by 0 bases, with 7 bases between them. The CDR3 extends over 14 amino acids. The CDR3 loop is CASSSRISGNTIYF. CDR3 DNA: TGTGCCAGCAGCTCGCGGATCTCTGGAAACACCATATATTTT.

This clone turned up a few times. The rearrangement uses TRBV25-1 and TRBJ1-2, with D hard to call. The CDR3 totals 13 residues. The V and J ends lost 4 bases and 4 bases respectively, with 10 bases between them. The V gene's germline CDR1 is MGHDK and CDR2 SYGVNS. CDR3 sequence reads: CASSGSWGYGYTF. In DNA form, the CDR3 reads TGTGCCAGCAGTGGGAGTTGGGGCTATGGCTACACCTTC.

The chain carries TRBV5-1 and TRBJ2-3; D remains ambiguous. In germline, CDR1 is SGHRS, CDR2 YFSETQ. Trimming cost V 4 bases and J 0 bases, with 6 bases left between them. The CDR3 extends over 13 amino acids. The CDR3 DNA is TGCGCCAGCAGCAGGGCAAGCACAGATACGCAGTATTTT. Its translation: CASSRASTDTQYF.

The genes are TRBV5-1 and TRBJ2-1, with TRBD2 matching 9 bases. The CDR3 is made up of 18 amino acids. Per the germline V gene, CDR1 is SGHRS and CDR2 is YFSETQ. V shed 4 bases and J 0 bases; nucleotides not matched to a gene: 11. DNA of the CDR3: TGCGCCAGCAGCCCCACCACGACTAGCGGACCCTCCTACAATGAGCAGTTCTTC. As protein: CASSPTTTSGPSYNEQFF.

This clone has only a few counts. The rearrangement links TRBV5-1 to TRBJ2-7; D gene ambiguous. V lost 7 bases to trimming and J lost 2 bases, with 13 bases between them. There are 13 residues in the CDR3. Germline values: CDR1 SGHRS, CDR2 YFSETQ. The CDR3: CASAPPFPYEQYF. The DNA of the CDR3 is TGCGCCAGCGCCCCACCGTTTCCCTACGAGCAGTACTTC.

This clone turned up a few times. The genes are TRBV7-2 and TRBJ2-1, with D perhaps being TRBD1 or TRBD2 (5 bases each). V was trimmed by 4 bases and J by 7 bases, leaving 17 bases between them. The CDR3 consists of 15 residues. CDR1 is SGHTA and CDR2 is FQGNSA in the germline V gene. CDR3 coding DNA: TGTGCCAGCAGCTCTAGCCCTGGGGGACGGAATGAGCAGTTCTTC. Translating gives CASSSSPGGRNEQFF.

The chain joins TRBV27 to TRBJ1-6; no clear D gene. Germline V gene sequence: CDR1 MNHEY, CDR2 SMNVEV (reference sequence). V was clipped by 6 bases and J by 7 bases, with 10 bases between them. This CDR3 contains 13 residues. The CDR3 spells CASSPRYNSPLHF. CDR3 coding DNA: TGTGCCAGCAGCCCCCGGTACAATTCACCCCTCCACTTT.

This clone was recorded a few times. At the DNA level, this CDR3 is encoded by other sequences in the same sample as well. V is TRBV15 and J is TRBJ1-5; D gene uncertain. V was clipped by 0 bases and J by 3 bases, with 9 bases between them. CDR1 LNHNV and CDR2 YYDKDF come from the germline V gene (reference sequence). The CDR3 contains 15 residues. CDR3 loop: CATSRDRGSNQPQHF. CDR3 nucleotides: TGTGCCACCAGCAGAGATCGGGGATCCAATCAGCCCCAGCATTTT.

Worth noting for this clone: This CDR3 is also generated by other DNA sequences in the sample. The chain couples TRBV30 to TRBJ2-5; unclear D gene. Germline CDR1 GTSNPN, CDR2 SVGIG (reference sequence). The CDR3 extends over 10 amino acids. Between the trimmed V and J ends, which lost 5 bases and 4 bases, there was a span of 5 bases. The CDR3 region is CAWGRETQYF. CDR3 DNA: TGTGCCTGGGGTCGAGAGACCCAGTACTTC.

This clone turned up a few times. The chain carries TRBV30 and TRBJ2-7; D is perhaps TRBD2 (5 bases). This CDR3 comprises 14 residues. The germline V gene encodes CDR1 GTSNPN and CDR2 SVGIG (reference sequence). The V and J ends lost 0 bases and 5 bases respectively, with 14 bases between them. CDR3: CAWSVTGLVDEQYF. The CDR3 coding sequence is TGTGCCTGGAGTGTAACGGGGTTAGTCGACGAGCAGTACTTC.

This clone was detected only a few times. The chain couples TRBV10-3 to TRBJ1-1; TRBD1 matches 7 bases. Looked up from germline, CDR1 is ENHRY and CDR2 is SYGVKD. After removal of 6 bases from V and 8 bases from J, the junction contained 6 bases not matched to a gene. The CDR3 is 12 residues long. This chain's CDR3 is CAISVTGQEAFF. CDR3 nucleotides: TGTGCCATCAGCGTCACGGGACAGGAAGCTTTCTTT.

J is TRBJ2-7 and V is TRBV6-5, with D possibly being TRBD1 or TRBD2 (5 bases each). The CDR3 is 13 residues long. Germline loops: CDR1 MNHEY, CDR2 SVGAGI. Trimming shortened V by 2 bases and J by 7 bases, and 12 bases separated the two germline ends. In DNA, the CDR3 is TGTGCCAGCAGTTACGGAGGAGAGGGGGAGCAGTACTTC. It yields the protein CASSYGGEGEQYF.

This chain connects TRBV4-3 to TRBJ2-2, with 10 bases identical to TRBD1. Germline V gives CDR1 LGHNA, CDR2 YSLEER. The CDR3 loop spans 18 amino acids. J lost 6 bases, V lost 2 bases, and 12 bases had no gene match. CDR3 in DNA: TGCGCCAGCAGCCAACCTCTTCCGGGACAGGGGAGGGCCGGGGAGCTGTTTTTT. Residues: CASSQPLPGQGRAGELFF.

CDR3: CAWSGFKEQGKAGELFF. CDR3 nucleotides: TGTGCCTGGAGTGGTTTTAAGGAACAGGGAAAAGCCGGGGAGCTGTTTTTT. This rearrangement joins TRBV30 to TRBJ2-2; maybe TRBD1 (6 bases). CDR3 length: 17 amino acids. Germline-derived CDR1 and CDR2 are GTSNPN and SVGIG (reference sequence). V was clipped by 1 base and J by 6 bases, with 21 bases between them. The full variable domain, completed using reference TRBV30 and TRBJ2-2, is SQTIHQWPATLVQPVGSPLSLECTVEGTSNPNLYWYRQAAGRGLQLLFYSVGIGQISSEVPQNLSASRPQDRQFILSSKKLLLSDSGFYLCAWSGFKEQGKAGELFFGEGSRLTVL.

CDR3 amino acids: CASSQGGQGFEKLFF. CDR3 DNA sequence: TGCGCCAGCAGCCAAGGGGGACAGGGGTTTGAAAAACTGTTTTTT. The chain recombines TRBV4-1 with TRBJ1-4; TRBD1 matches 10 bases. CDR3 size: 15 residues. Germline CDR1 is MGHRA and CDR2 is YSYEKL. The junction had 3 bases not matched to a gene; V was cut back by 1 base and J by 7 bases.

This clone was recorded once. DNA for the CDR3: TGTGCCAGCAGCCGCCTCGGGACAGACTATGGCTACACCTTC. Amino acid sequence: CASSRLGTDYGYTF. The chain recombines TRBV14 with TRBJ1-2, with 7 positions matching TRBD1. Germline V gene sequence: CDR1 SGHDN, CDR2 FVKESK. The V gene end was trimmed by 4 bases and the J gene end by 3 bases; junction bases not matched to a gene: 5. The CDR3 is 14 amino acids.

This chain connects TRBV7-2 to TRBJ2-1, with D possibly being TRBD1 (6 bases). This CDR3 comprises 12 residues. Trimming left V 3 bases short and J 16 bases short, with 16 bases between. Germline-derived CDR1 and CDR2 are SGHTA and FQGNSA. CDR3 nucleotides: TGTGCCAGCAGCTTTGGGCTACAGGGTAAATTCTTC. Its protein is CASSFGLQGKFF.